The clone carrying this T cell receptor beta chain was recorded only once. This record comes from a study of molecular identifiers for immune sequencing clone quantification. MiXCR, run by TCRdb on the PCR reads, gives a single entry per CDR3 protein. The repertoire holds roughly 320,000 distinct CDR3 sequences, with about 21% as singletons. The receptor was derived from a human donor in good health. Some libraries in this study had Jurkat cell RNA spiked in. Sequencing used naive CD8+ T cells from blood, with Jurkat cell RNA spiked in. Subset reported: FACS-sorted CD8+CD4-CCR7+CD45RA+ naive T cells.

The CDR3 loop reads CASNALPGTSYEQYF. The CDR3 DNA reads as TGTGCCAGCAATGCCCTCCCTGGGACCTCCTACGAGCAGTACTTC. The V gene is TRBV28, the J gene TRBJ2-7; D is perhaps TRBD1 or TRBD2 (5 bases each). Trimming cost V 7 bases and J 0 bases, with 16 bases left between them. Germline V gene lookup returns CDR1 MDHEN and CDR2 SYDVKM. The CDR3 is made up of 15 amino acids.